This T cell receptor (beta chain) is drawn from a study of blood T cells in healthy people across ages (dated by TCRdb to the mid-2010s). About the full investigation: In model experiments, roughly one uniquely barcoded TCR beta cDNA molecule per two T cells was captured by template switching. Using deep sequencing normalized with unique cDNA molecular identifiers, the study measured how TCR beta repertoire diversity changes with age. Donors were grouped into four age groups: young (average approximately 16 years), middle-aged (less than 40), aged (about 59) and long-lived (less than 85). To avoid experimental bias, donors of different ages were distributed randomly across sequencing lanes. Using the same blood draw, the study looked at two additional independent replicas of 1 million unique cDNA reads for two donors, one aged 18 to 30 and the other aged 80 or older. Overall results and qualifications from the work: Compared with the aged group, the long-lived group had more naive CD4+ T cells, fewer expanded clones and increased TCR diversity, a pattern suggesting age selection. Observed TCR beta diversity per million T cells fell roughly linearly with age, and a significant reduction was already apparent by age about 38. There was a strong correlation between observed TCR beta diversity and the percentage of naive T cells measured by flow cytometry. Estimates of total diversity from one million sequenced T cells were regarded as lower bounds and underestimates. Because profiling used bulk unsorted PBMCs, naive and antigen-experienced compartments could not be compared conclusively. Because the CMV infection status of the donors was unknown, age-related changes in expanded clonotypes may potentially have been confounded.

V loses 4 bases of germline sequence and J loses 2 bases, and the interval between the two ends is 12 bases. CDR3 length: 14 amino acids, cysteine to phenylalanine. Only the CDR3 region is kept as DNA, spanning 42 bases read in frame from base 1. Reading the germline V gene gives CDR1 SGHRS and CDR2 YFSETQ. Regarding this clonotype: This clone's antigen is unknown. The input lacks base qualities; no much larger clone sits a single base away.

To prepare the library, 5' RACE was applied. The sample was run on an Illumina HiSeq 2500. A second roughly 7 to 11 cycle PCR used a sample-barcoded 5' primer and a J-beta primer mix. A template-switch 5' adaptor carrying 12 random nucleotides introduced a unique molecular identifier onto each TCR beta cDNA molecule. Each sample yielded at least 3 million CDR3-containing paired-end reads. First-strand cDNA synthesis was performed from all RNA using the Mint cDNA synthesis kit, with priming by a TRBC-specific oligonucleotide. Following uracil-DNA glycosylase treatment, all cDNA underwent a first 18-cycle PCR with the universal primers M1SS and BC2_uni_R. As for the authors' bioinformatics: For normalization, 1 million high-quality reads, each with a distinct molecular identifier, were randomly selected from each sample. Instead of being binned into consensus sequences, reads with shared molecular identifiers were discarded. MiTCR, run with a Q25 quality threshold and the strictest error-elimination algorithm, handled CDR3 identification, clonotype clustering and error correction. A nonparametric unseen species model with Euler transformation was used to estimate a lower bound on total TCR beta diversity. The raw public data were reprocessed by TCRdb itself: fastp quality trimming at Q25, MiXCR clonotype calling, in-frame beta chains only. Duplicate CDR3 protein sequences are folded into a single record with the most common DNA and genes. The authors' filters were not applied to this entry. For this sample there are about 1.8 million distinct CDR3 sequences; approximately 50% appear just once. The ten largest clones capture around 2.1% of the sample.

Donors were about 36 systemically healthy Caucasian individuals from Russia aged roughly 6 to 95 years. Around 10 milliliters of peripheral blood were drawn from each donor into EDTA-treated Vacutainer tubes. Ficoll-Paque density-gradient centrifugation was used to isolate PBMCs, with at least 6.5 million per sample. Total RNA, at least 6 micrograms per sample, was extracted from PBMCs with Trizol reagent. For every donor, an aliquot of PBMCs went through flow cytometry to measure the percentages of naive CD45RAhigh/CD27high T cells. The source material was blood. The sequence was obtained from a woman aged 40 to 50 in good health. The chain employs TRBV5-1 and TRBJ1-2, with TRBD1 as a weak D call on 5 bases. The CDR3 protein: CASSLQTVNYGYTF. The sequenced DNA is TGCGCCAGCAGCCTCCAGACAGTGAACTATGGCTACACCTTC.